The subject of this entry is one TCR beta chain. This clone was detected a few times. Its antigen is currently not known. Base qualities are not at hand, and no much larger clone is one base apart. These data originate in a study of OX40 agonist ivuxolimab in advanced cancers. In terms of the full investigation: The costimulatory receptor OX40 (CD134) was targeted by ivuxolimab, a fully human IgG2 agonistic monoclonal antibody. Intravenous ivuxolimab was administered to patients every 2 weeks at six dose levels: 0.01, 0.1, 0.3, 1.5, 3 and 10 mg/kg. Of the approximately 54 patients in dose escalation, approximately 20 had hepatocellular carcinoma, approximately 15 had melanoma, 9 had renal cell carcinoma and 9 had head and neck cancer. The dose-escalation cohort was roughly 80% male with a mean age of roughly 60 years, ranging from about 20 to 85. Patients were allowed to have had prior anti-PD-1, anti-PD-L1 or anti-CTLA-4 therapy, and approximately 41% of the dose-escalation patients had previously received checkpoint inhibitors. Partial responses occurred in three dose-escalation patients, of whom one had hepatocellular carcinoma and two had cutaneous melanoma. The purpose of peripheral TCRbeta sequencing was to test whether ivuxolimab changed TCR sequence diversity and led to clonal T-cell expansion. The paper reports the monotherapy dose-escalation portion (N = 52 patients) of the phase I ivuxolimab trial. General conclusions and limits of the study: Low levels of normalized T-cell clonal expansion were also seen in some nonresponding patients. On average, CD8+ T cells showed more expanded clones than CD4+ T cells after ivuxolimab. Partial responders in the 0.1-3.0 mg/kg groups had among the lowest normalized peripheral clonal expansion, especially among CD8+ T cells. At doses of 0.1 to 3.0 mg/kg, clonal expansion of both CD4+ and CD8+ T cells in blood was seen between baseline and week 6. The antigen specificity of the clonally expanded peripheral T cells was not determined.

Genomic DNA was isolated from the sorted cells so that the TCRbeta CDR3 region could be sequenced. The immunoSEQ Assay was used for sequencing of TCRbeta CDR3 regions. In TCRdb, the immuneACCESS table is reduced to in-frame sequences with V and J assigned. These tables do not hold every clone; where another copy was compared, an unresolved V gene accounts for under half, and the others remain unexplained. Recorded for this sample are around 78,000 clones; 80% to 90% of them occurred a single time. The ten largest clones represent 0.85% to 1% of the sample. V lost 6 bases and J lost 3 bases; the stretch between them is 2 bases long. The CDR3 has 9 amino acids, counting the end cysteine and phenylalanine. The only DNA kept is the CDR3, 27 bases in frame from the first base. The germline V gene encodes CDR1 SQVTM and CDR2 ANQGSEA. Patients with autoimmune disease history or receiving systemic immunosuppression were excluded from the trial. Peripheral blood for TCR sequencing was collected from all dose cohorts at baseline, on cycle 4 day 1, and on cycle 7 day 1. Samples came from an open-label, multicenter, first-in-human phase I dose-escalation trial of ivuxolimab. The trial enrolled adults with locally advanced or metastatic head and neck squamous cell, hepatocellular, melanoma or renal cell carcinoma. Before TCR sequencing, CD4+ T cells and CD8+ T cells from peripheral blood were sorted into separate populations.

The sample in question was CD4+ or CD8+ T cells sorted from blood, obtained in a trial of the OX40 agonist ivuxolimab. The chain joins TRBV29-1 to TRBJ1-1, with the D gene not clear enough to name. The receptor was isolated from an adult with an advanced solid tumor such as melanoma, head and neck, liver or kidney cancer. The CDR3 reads CSVDTEAFF. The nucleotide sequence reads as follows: TGCAGCGTCGACACTGAAGCTTTCTTT. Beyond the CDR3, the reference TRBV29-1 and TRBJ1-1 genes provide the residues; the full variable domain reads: SAVISQKPSRDICQRGTSLTIQCQVDSQVTMMFWYRQQPGQSLTLIATANQGSEATYESGFVIDKFPISRPNLTFSTLTVSNMSPEDSSIYLCSVDTEAFFGQGTRLTVV.